The T cell receptor beta chain under discussion was sequenced for a study of shared clonotypes between healthy human individuals. Study observations and caveats: Clonotype sharing across donors was expected to vary with sequencing depth.

Worth noting for this clone: Its cognate antigen is unknown.

J gave up 5 bases and V 8 bases, and 2 bases lay outside the gene matches. Germline loops: CDR1 MRHNA, CDR2 SNTAGT. The CDR3 extends over 13 amino acids. Adult donors, all healthy and HIV-negative, had no recent acute infections or vaccinations. Those who donated, Caucasian adults without exception, all lived in Nashville, Tennessee. In the original workflow: ImmunoSEQ output lacked quality scores and full-length reads, limiting matched filtering. The assay was immunoSEQ multiplex PCR, and TCRdb's table has in-frame clones only and misses some. V and J calls and clone size follow that table, whereas D and trimming were derived from the DNA. The sample lists 450,000 to 500,000 clones, 81% occurring once.

Source material: PBMCs. This clonotype originated in a woman in her thirties or forties in good health. Some clones in this sample may be carry-over from other donors' samples. The gene calls are TRBV6-4 and TRBJ2-1, with 11 positions matching TRBD2. CDR3 coding DNA: TGTGCCAGCTCGACTAGCGGGAACAATGAGCAGTTCTTC. This codes for CASSTSGNNEQFF.